These T cell receptor beta chains were read from a single sample in a study of T cells in Graves' hyperthyroidism and ophthalmopathy. TCRdb recomputed calls from the multiplex PCR reads with MiXCR, one row per CDR3 protein. Altogether approximately 480,000 distinct CDR3 sequences are present, around 21% being singletons, with the ten largest covering around 27%. The specimen was blood. These receptors were obtained from a man younger than 35 with Graves' hyperthyroidism. CDR3s include the opening cysteine and the closing phenylalanine or tryptophan. D genes are given only for firm matches. A row's size may be missing; if present it is once, few, many or a size class.

D gene: .
clone size: .
V gene: TRBV4-1
J gene: TRBJ1-1
CDR3 protein: CASSQAINVNTVAFF
CDR3 DNA: TGCGCCAGCAGCCAAGCAATTAACGTGAACACTGTAGCTTTCTTT

D gene: .
clone size: many
V gene: TRBV6-5
J gene: TRBJ2-5
CDR3 protein: CASSYSQSQETQYF
CDR3 DNA: TGTGCCAGCAGTTACTCCCAGTCTCAAGAGACCCAGTACTTC

D gene: .
clone size: .
V gene: TRBV28
J gene: TRBJ2-4
CDR3 protein: CASSLSRGIQYF
CDR3 DNA: TGTGCCAGCAGCCTTAGTAGAGGCATTCAGTACTTC

D gene: TRBD1
clone size: many
V gene: TRBV20-1
J gene: TRBJ1-2
CDR3 protein: CSGRDRVTGYTF
CDR3 DNA: TGCAGTGGCCGGGACAGGGTGACTGGCTACACCTTC

D gene: TRBD1
clone size: .
V gene: TRBV10-3
J gene: TRBJ1-5
CDR3 protein: CAISEGDRTNQPQHF
CDR3 DNA: TGTGCCATCAGTGAGGGGGACAGAACCAATCAGCCCCAGCATTTT

D gene: TRBD2
clone size: many
V gene: TRBV12-3/TRBV12-4
J gene: TRBJ2-5
CDR3 protein: CASSLSGGVEETQYF
CDR3 DNA: TGTGCCAGCAGTTTATCCGGGGGGGTCGAGGAGACCCAGTACTTC

D gene: .
clone size: many
V gene: TRBV12-3/TRBV12-4
J gene: TRBJ1-1
CDR3 protein: CASSLGPQNTEAFF
CDR3 DNA: TGTGCCAGCAGTTTAGGCCCCCAGAACACTGAAGCTTTCTTT

D gene: .
clone size: many
V gene: TRBV7-2
J gene: TRBJ2-5
CDR3 protein: CASSGDWFQETQYF
CDR3 DNA: TGTGCCAGCAGCGGCGACTGGTTCCAAGAGACCCAGTACTTC

D gene: .
clone size: few
V gene: TRBV6-1
J gene: TRBJ1-3
CDR3 protein: CASRGHNSGNTIYF
CDR3 DNA: TGTGCCAGTCGGGGACATAACTCTGGAAACACCATATATTTT

D gene: .
clone size: .
V gene: TRBV20-1
J gene: TRBJ2-7
CDR3 protein: CSARPAFSPYEQYF
CDR3 DNA: TGCAGTGCTAGGCCAGCATTTAGTCCCTACGAGCAGTACTTC

D gene: .
clone size: many
V gene: TRBV14
J gene: TRBJ1-2
CDR3 protein: CASSPTRVGGYGYTF
CDR3 DNA: TGTGCCAGCAGCCCGACCCGGGTAGGGGGCTATGGCTACACCTTC

D gene: .
clone size: .
V gene: TRBV19
J gene: TRBJ1-2
CDR3 protein: CASTPRTAGWGYTF
CDR3 DNA: TGTGCCAGTACCCCCAGGACAGCAGGTTGGGGCTACACCTTC

D gene: .
clone size: many
V gene: TRBV20-1
J gene: TRBJ1-1
CDR3 protein: CSASDRRGTEAFF
CDR3 DNA: TGCAGTGCTTCCGACAGGCGGGGCACTGAAGCTTTCTTT

D gene: TRBD1
clone size: few
V gene: TRBV6-1
J gene: TRBJ2-1
CDR3 protein: CASSQQGKSYNEQFF
CDR3 DNA: TGTGCCAGCAGCCAACAGGGGAAATCCTACAATGAGCAGTTCTTC

D gene: .
clone size: many
V gene: TRBV28
J gene: TRBJ2-7
CDR3 protein: CASRPPLGTYEQYF
CDR3 DNA: TGTGCCAGCAGGCCCCCTTTGGGCACCTACGAGCAGTACTTC

D gene: TRBD1
clone size: many
V gene: TRBV12-3/TRBV12-4
J gene: TRBJ1-5
CDR3 protein: CASRQGAIQPQHF
CDR3 DNA: TGTGCCAGCAGGCAGGGGGCTATTCAGCCCCAGCATTTT

D gene: .
clone size: .
V gene: TRBV15
J gene: TRBJ1-5
CDR3 protein: CATSRSTGSGQPQHF
CDR3 DNA: TGTGCCACCAGCAGATCTACAGGGTCCGGACAGCCCCAGCATTTT

D gene: .
clone size: few
V gene: TRBV7-8
J gene: TRBJ1-1
CDR3 protein: CASSLGLGGNTEAFF
CDR3 DNA: TGTGCCAGCAGCTTAGGGTTAGGGGGGAACACTGAAGCTTTCTTT

D gene: .
clone size: many
V gene: TRBV28
J gene: TRBJ1-3
CDR3 protein: CASTPNRVLAGNTIYF
CDR3 DNA: TGTGCCAGCACCCCAAACAGGGTTTTGGCTGGAAACACCATATATTTT

D gene: TRBD2
clone size: many
V gene: TRBV7-9
J gene: TRBJ2-7
CDR3 protein: CASSLSGDEQYF
CDR3 DNA: TGTGCCAGCAGCTTAAGCGGGGACGAGCAGTACTTC

D gene: TRBD1
clone size: many
V gene: TRBV24-1
J gene: TRBJ1-2
CDR3 protein: CATSEANRGDGYTF
CDR3 DNA: TGTGCCACCAGTGAAGCGAACAGGGGAGATGGCTACACCTTC

D gene: TRBD1
clone size: .
V gene: TRBV12-3/TRBV12-4
J gene: TRBJ1-2
CDR3 protein: CASSLWDRHGYTF
CDR3 DNA: TGTGCCAGCAGTTTATGGGACAGACATGGCTACACCTTC

D gene: .
clone size: .
V gene: TRBV28
J gene: TRBJ1-3
CDR3 protein: CASSVLASSIYF
CDR3 DNA: TGTGCCAGCAGTGTCTTGGCTTCCTCCATATATTTT

D gene: .
clone size: many
V gene: TRBV12-3/TRBV12-4
J gene: TRBJ1-2
CDR3 protein: CASSFRTGGYGYTF
CDR3 DNA: TGTGCCAGCAGCTTCAGGACGGGGGGCTATGGCTACACCTTC

D gene: TRBD1
clone size: .
V gene: TRBV12-3/TRBV12-4
J gene: TRBJ1-5
CDR3 protein: CASTRTGGTGNQPQHF
CDR3 DNA: TGTGCCAGCACCAGGACAGGGGGCACGGGCAATCAGCCCCAGCATTTT

D gene: .
clone size: many
V gene: TRBV7-2
J gene: TRBJ1-6
CDR3 protein: CASSSRARSPLHF
CDR3 DNA: TGTGCCAGCAGCTCCAGGGCTCGATCACCCCTCCACTTT

D gene: .
clone size: many
V gene: TRBV5-1
J gene: TRBJ1-2
CDR3 protein: CASSLGESYGYTF
CDR3 DNA: TGCGCCAGCAGCTTGGGGGAGAGCTATGGCTACACCTTC

D gene: .
clone size: .
V gene: TRBV6-1
J gene: TRBJ1-5
CDR3 protein: CASSVSGVSYQPQHF
CDR3 DNA: TGTGCCAGCAGCGTGTCAGGGGTCAGTTATCAGCCCCAGCATTTT

D gene: TRBD2
clone size: many
V gene: TRBV20-1
J gene: TRBJ2-5
CDR3 protein: CSARETSYQETQYF
CDR3 DNA: TGCAGTGCTAGAGAGACTAGCTACCAAGAGACCCAGTACTTC

D gene: .
clone size: .
V gene: TRBV9
J gene: TRBJ2-5
CDR3 protein: CASSVDPDLGRQETQYF
CDR3 DNA: TGTGCCAGCAGCGTAGACCCGGACTTAGGACGCCAAGAGACCCAGTACTTC

D gene: .
clone size: many
V gene: TRBV6-1
J gene: TRBJ2-5
CDR3 protein: CASSARLQETQYF
CDR3 DNA: TGTGCCAGCAGTGCCAGGTTACAAGAGACCCAGTACTTC

D gene: .
clone size: few
V gene: TRBV5-8
J gene: TRBJ2-4
CDR3 protein: CASSGPGLNIQYF
CDR3 DNA: TGTGCCAGCAGCGGACCGGGGCTAAACATTCAGTACTTC

D gene: .
clone size: many
V gene: TRBV19
J gene: TRBJ1-1
CDR3 protein: CASSMGLSGAFF
CDR3 DNA: TGTGCCAGTAGTATGGGACTTTCGGGCGCTTTCTTT

D gene: .
clone size: many
V gene: TRBV9
J gene: TRBJ2-2
CDR3 protein: CASSVGGMNTGELFF
CDR3 DNA: TGTGCCAGCAGCGTAGGAGGGATGAACACCGGGGAGCTGTTTTTT